This TCR beta chain was found in a study of human T cells and chemical hapten exposure. Notes on this clonotype: Sequence at one end of the junction differs from germline and may be a read error.

CDR1 is KGHSH and CDR2 is LQKENI in the germline V gene. The CDR3 extends over 13 amino acids. TCRdb itself ran the RACE reads through MiXCR, one entry per CDR3 protein. The table has fewer than 90,000 distinct CDR3 sequences, less than 8% seen once. As for time point: patch test 2, 6 weeks after DPC sensitization. Treatment noted: therapeutic diphenylcyclopropenone sensitization with weekly scalp DPC. This sequence originates from a woman aged 25 to 39 with alopecia areata. Some clones in this sample may be carry-over from other donors' samples. This sequence joins TRBV18 and TRBJ1-4; no clear D gene. The specimen comprised whole blood, sampled in connection with sensitization to the hapten diphenylcyclopropenone (DPC). The CDR3 DNA reads as TGTGCCAACTCACCCCGGACCAGGGAAAAACTGTTTTTT. It translates to CANSPRTREKLFF.